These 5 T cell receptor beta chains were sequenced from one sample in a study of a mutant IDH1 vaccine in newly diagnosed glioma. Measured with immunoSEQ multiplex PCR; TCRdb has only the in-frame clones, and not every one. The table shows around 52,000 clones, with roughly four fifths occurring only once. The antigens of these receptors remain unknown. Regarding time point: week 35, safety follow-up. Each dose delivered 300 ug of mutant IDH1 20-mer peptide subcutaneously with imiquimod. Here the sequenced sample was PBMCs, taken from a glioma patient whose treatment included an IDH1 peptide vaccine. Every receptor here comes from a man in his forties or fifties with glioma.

CDR3 sequence: CASSQQGGQPQHF. CDR3 DNA: TGTGCCAGTAGCCAACAGGGCGGTCAGCCCCAGCATTTT. This chain connects TRBV19 to TRBJ1-5, with D possibly TRBD1 on 6 matching bases. Germline V gives CDR1 LNHDA, CDR2 SQIVND (reference sequence). CDR3 length equals 13 residues. V shed 6 bases and J shed 6 bases, with 12 bases lying between them.

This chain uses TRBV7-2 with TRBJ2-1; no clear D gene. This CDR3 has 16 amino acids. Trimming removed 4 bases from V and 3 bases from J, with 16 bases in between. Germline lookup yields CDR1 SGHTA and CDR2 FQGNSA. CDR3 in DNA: TGTGCCAGCAGCTACCCCGGCCGGCAGATCTACAATGAGCAGTTCTTC. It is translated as CASSYPGRQIYNEQFF. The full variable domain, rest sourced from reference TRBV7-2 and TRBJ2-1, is GAGVSQSPSNKVTEKGKDVELRCDPISGHTALYWYRQSLGQGLEFLIYFQGNSAPDKSGLPSDRFSAERTGGSVSTLTIQRTQQEDSAVYLCASSYPGRQIYNEQFFGPGTRLTVL.

The CDR3 is CASSSKTPHQYEQYF. The CDR3 bases are TGTGCCAGCAGCTCTAAGACTCCCCATCAGTACGAGCAGTACTTC. The J gene is TRBJ2-7, the V gene TRBV5-4, with D hard to call. Germline V gives CDR1 SGHNT, CDR2 YYREEE (reference sequence). CDR3 length equals 15 residues. V was clipped by 3 bases and J by 4 bases, with 17 bases between them.

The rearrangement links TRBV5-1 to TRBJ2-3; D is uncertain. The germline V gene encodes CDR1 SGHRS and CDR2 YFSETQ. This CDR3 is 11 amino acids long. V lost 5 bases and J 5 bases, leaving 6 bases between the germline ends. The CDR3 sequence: CASRREDTQYF. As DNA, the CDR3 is TGCGCCAGCAGAAGGGAAGATACGCAGTATTTT. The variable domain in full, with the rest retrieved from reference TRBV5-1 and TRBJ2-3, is KAGVTQTPRYLIKTRGQQVTLSCSPISGHRSVSWYQQTPGQGLQFLFEYFSETQRNKGNFPGRFSGRQFSNSRSEMNVSTLELGDSALYLCASRREDTQYFGPGTRLTVL.

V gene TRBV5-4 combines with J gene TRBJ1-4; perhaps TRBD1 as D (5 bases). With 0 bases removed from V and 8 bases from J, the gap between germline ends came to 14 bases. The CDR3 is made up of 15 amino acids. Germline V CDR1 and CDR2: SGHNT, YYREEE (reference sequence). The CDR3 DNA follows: TGTGCCAGCAGCTTGGGTCTCTCTGAGGGGGAAAAACTGTTTTTT. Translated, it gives CASSLGLSEGEKLFF. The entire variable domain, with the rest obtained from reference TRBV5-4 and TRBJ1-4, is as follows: ETGVTQSPTHLIKTRGQQVTLRCSSQSGHNTVSWYQQALGQGPQFIFQYYREEENGRGNFPPRFSGLQFPNYSSELNVNALELDDSALYLCASSLGLSEGEKLFFGSGTQLSVL.